The clone carrying this TCR beta chain was seen a handful of times. Its antigen is undetermined. This entry comes from a study of breast tumors, draining lymph nodes, adjacent tissues. The study's findings and limits: Luminal-like breast cancer showed significantly higher tumor–nontumor repertoire similarity than basal-like.

TCRdb re-analysed the multiplex PCR reads in MiXCR, keeping a single row per CDR3 protein. Among some 120,000 distinct CDR3 sequences listed, around 20% were seen once. The lymph nodes were axillary draining lymph nodes from breast cancer patients. This CDR3 contains 14 residues. In germline, CDR1 is SGHNT, CDR2 YYREEE (reference sequence). The V gene end was trimmed by 4 bases and the J gene end by 7 bases; junction bases not matched to a gene: 8. The sequencing input was axillary lymph node tissue. This TCR was sampled from a female donor with breast cancer. Some clones in this sample may be carry-over from other donors' samples. The chain employs TRBV5-4 and TRBJ2-5; 9 nucleotides line up with TRBD2. CDR3 nucleotides: TGTGCCAGCAGCCTAGCGGGGTCCGCGGGGACCCAGTACTTC. Translated: CASSLAGSAGTQYF.